These 6 T cell receptor beta chains were sequenced from one sample in a study of blood T cells in healthy people across ages. Using a J-beta primer mix together with a sample-barcoded 5' primer, a second PCR was run for roughly 7 to 11 cycles. TCRdb re-derived calls from the 5' RACE reads in MiXCR, one entry per CDR3 protein. There are 1.5 million to 2 million distinct CDR3 sequences in the sample; 28% occur only once, and around 7.7% lies in the top ten. Sequenced: blood. The receptor set was obtained from a woman between 25 and 40 years old in good health.

J is TRBJ2-7 and V is TRBV28; D tentatively reads TRBD1 or TRBD2 (6 bases each). Germline V gene data show CDR1 as MDHEN and CDR2 as SYDVKM. The germline V and J ends were trimmed by 7 bases and 3 bases, with 22 bases remaining between them. This CDR3 spans 16 amino acids. The CDR3 is CASNSGGGPSIYEQYF. CDR3 DNA sequence: TGTGCCAGCAACTCTGGAGGGGGACCCTCTATCTACGAGCAGTACTTC.

For this clonotype: A much more abundant neighbour one base away suggests this may be a read error. CDR3 nucleotide sequence: TGTACCAGCAGTACGTTCTACAGGGGGAAATACGAGCAGTACTTC. The encoded protein is CTSSTFYRGKYEQYF. This sequence joins TRBV27 and TRBJ2-7; 8 bases are a match to TRBD1. There are 15 residues in the CDR3. CDR1 and CDR2 (germline): MNHEY, SMNVEV (reference sequence).

Remarks on this clonotype: One junction end disagrees with the germline gene, perhaps due to a read error. V and J are TRBV6-5 and TRBJ2-7, with TRBD1 as a possible D gene (5 bases). CDR1 is MNHEY, CDR2 SVGAGI, per germline. This CDR3 is 15 amino acids long. The CDR3 coding sequence is TGCGCCAGCAGTTACGGTGGGGCCCTCTCCTACGAGCAGTACTTC. Translating it yields CASSYGGALSYEQYF.

The chain links TRBV12-3 or TRBV12-4 to TRBJ2-7; 10 positions agree with TRBD2. CDR3 length: 16 residues. The trim removed 5 bases at V and 0 bases at J, leaving 7 bases unmatched. CDR3 coding DNA: TGTGCCAGCAGTAGCGGGAGGGCCCCGAGCTCCTACGAGCAGTACTTC. It translates to CASSSGRAPSSYEQYF.

Turning to this clonotype: The junction and the germline gene differ at one end; a read error may be behind it. This sequence joins TRBV10-3 and TRBJ2-3, with 9 bases fitting TRBD2. The germline CDR1 and CDR2 sequences are ENHRY and SYGVKD. CDR3 length equals 18 residues. The CDR3 nucleotides read TGTGCCATCAGTGAGTGGGCTAGCGGGGCCACTAAGGCAGATGCGCAGTATTTT. This gives the protein CAISEWASGATKADAQYF.

This clonotype was recorded at least ten times. V gene TRBV7-7 combines with J gene TRBJ2-5; D is unresolved. CDR3 length equals 13 residues. V lost 5 bases, J lost 5 bases, and 12 bases lay in between. Germline-derived CDR1 and CDR2 are SSHAT and FNYEAQ (reference sequence). CDR3 amino acids: CASSPRPTETQYF. In DNA form, the CDR3 reads TGTGCCAGCAGCCCTCGGCCTACGGAGACCCAGTACTTC. Together with reference TRBV7-7 and TRBJ2-5, the CDR3 gives the full variable domain: GAGVSQSPRYKVTKRGQDVTLRCDPISSHATLYWYQQALGQGPEFLTYFNYEAQPDKSGLPSDRFSAERPEGSISTLTIQRTEQRDSAMYRCASSPRPTETQYFGPGTRLLVL.